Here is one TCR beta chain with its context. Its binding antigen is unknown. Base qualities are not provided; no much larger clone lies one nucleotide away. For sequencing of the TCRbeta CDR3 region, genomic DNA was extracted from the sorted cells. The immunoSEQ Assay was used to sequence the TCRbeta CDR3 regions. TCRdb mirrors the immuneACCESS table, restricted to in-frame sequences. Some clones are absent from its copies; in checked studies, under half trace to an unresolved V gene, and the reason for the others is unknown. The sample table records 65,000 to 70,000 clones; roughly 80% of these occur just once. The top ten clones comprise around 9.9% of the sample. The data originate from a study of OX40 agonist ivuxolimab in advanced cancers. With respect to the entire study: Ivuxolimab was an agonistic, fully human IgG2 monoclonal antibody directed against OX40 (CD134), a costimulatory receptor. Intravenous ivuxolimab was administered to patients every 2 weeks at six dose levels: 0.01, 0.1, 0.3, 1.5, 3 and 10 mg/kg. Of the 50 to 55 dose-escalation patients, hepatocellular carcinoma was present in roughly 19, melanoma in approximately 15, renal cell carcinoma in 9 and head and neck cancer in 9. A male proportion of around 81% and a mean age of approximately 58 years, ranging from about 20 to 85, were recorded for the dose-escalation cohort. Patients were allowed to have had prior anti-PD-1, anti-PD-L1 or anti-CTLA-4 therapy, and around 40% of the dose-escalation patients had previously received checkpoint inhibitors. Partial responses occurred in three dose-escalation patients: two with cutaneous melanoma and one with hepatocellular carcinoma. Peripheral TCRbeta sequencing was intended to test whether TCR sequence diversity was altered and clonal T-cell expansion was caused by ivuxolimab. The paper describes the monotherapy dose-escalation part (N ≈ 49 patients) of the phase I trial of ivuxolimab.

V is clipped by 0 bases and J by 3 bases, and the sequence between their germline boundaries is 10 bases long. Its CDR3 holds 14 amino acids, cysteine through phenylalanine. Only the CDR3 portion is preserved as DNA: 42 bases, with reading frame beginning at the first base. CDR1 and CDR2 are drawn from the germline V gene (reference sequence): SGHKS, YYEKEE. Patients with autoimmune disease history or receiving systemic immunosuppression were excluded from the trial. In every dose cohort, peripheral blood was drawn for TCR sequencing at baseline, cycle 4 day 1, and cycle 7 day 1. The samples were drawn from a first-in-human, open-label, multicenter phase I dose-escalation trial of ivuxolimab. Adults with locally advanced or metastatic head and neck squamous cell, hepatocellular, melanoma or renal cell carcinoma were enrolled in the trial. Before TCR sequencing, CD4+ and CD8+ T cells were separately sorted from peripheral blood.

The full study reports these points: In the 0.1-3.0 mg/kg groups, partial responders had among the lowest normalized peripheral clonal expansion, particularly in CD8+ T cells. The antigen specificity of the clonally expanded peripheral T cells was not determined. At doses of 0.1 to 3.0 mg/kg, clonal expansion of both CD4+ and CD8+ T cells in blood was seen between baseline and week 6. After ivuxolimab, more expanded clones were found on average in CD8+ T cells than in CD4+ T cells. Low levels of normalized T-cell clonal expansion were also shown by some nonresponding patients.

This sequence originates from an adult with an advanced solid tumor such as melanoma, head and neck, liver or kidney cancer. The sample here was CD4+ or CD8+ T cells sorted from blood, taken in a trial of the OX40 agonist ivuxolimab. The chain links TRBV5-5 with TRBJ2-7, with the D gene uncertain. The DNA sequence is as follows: TGTGCCAGCAGCTTGGGGGGTCAGAGCTACGAGCAGTACTTC. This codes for CASSLGGQSYEQYF.